Below are 12 T cell receptor beta chains sequenced from a single sample in a study of graft-versus-host responses after intestinal transplantation. Profiled with immunoSEQ multiplex PCR; TCRdb holds only in-frame clones, not every one. The sample lists tens of thousands of clones, around 92% occurring once. Material: PBMCs, obtained 98 days after intestinal transplantation. Receptors originate from a human patient who received an intestinal transplant, so some T cells may come from the graft donor.

The V and J genes are TRBV11-3 and TRBJ2-7, with TRBD2 identical over 12 bases. This CDR3 region has 15 residues. CDR1 is SGHNT and CDR2 is YENEEA in the germline V gene. The V and J ends lost 3 bases and 2 bases, in that order; junction bases with no gene match: 2. In DNA form, the CDR3 reads TGTGCCAGCAGCTTGGGGACTAGCGGGCCCTACGAGCAGTACTTC. Protein sequence: CASSLGTSGPYEQYF.

This chain joins TRBV10-2 and TRBJ2-7; 7 bases agree with TRBD1. V lost 7 bases to trimming and J lost 6 bases; unmatched junction nucleotides: 9. The CDR3 is 13 amino acids. Germline V lookup: CDR1 WSHSY, CDR2 SAAADI. In DNA, the CDR3 is TGCGCCAGCAAGCAACAGGGGTTTAGCGAGCAGTACTTC. It yields the protein CASKQQGFSEQYF.

The genes are TRBV11-2 and TRBJ2-3, with 11 nucleotides matching TRBD2. Trimming took 5 bases from V and 0 from J; bases not matched to a gene: 7. The CDR3 runs 17 residues. Germline-derived CDR1 and CDR2 are SGHAT and FQNNGV. This CDR3 reads CASSAGGTSGSTDTQYF. The CDR3 coding sequence is TGTGCCAGCAGCGCCGGTGGGACTAGCGGTAGCACAGATACGCAGTATTTT.

CDR3 coding DNA: TGCGCCAGCAGTCTGTCACAGAACACTGAAGCTTTCTTT. This sequence encodes CASSLSQNTEAFF. The rearrangement joins TRBV23-1 to TRBJ1-1, with no clear D. TRBV23-1 is labeled an ORF, and its function is uncertain. Trimming shortened V by 4 bases and J by 1 base, and 7 bases separated the two germline ends. The CDR3 covers 13 residues.

The V gene is TRBV28, the J gene TRBJ2-7; D is tentatively TRBD1 or TRBD2 (5 bases each). Germline loops: CDR1 MDHEN, CDR2 SYDVKM. V was pared by 6 bases and J by 4 bases, with 22 bases between. The CDR3 spans 16 residues. CDR3 region: CASSTPRDAHVYEQYF. The CDR3 region has the DNA TGTGCCAGCAGCACTCCCCGGGACGCCCATGTTTACGAGCAGTACTTC.

The rearrangement joins TRBV4-1 to TRBJ1-1; D not certain. V lost 3 bases to trimming and J lost 4 bases, with 12 bases between them. Looked up from germline, CDR1 is MGHRA and CDR2 is YSYEKL. There are 14 residues in the CDR3. CDR3 DNA: TGCGCCAGCAGCCACCTCTACATGGGCACTGAAGCTTTCTTT. Its protein product is CASSHLYMGTEAFF.

The chain carries TRBV7-8 and TRBJ2-6, with D perhaps TRBD1 (5 bases). The V gene's germline CDR1 is SGHVS and CDR2 FQNEAQ. The CDR3 has 16 residues. Trimming removed 1 base from V and 0 bases from J, with 7 bases in between. CDR3 in amino acids: CASSLDRFSGANVLTF. The CDR3, as DNA: TGTGCCAGCAGCTTAGACAGGTTCTCTGGGGCCAACGTCCTGACTTTC. Filled out from reference TRBV7-8 and TRBJ2-6, the complete variable domain reads GAGVSQSPRYKVAKRGQDVALRCDPISGHVSLFWYQQALGQGPEFLTYFQNEAQLDKSGLPSDRFFAERPEGSVSTLKIQRTQQEDSAVYLCASSLDRFSGANVLTFGAGSRLTVL.

A single count supports this clone. J is TRBJ2-5 and V is TRBV2; 9 nucleotides line up with TRBD1. The CDR3 extends over 13 amino acids. Looked up from germline, CDR1 is SNHLY and CDR2 is FYNNEI. V shed 4 bases, J shed 5 bases, and the junction held 2 bases outside the gene matches. This CDR3 is CASSVDRGETQYF. The CDR3 DNA reads as TGTGCCAGCAGTGTGGACAGGGGCGAGACCCAGTACTTC.

V is TRBV5-6 and J is TRBJ2-7; 8 bases agree with TRBD1. Germline CDR1 and CDR2: SGHDT and YYEEEE. The length of the CDR3 is 13 residues. With V trimmed by 4 bases and J by 7 bases, 7 bases remained unmatched. For the CDR3, the DNA is TGTGCCAGCAGCCAGGGGGCATTGGGAGAGCAGTACTTC. Translating it yields CASSQGALGEQYF.

The chain recombines TRBV5-1 with TRBJ2-2; D possibly matches TRBD1 or TRBD2 (5 bases each). The V end was cut by 4 bases, the J end by 4 bases, with 17 bases between. Germline CDR1 and CDR2: SGHRS and YFSETQ. The CDR3 spans 16 residues. CDR3 DNA sequence: TGCGCCAGCAGCCCCTCACGGTGGGGGTTCACCGGGGAGCTGTTTTTT. Translated, it gives CASSPSRWGFTGELFF.

J is TRBJ2-3 and V is TRBV2, with a possible D match to TRBD2 (5 bases). The germline V gene encodes CDR1 SNHLY and CDR2 FYNNEI. The CDR3 extends over 15 amino acids. V was trimmed by 5 bases and J by 3 bases, leaving 15 bases between them. The CDR3 sequence: CASSSDWPETDTQYF. CDR3 DNA sequence: TGTGCCAGCAGTTCGGACTGGCCGGAGACAGATACGCAGTATTTT.

J is TRBJ2-5 and V is TRBV4-1; no reliable D call. This CDR3 contains 13 residues. The V gene's germline CDR1 is MGHRA and CDR2 YSYEKL. Trimming removed 0 bases at V and 1 base at J, with 3 bases between. The CDR3 is CASSQDSQETQYF. The CDR3 DNA is TGCGCCAGCAGCCAAGACAGCCAAGAGACCCAGTACTTC.